This T cell receptor beta chain was identified in a study of cytomegalovirus exposure and HLA in healthy donors (dated by TCRdb to between 2016 and 2019). Background for the entire study: In an earlier analysis of 587 of the donors, about 260 Gb of sequence data and 90 million to 120 million unique TCR beta sequences from about 190 million T cells were reported. Rather than using new phenotypic data, the later analysis identified candidate immune exposures from TCR beta sequences and from how often those sequences occurred across donors. HLA typing covered class I and class II loci at four-digit resolution. Among 398 genotyped donors of the cohort, an average of about 240,000 unique TCR beta nucleotide sequences were sequenced per donor, around a sixth of them non-productive. Donor age, sex, ethnicity and CMV serostatus were compiled together with the repertoire data. Every repertoire in the discovery cohort had been generated on one and the same sequencing platform. Typing coverage differed by locus: A, B, C, DRB1 and DQB1 were typed in about 629-640 donors, DQA1 in about 500, DPA1 in around 580, and DPB1 in 472. The study aimed to test whether signatures of past pathogen exposure could be identified by cataloging public T cell receptors. Of the 350 to 400 genotyped donors, over 65% fell in the genetic ancestry cluster associated with self-reported Caucasian donors. In a later analysis, previously published TCR beta repertoires from 550 to 750 donors were re-analyzed and high-resolution HLA genotyping was added so that TCR occurrence patterns could be studied. High-throughput TCR immunosequencing, statistical association of individual TCRs with disease status, and machine learning were combined to predict cytomegalovirus infection status. Roughly five DR-DQ haplotypes were treated as single units for association and clustering because of strong linkage in the cohort. A later genetic analysis took genome-wide SNP genotypes for about 65% of the 666 donors and used that subset as a discovery cohort. In an earlier analysis of around 540 of the donors, high-throughput TCR beta sequencing was used to judge whether each TCR beta V gene segment behaved as functional or pseudogenic. Along with the approximately 700-subject first cohort, a separate validation cohort of some 130 different subjects was used. The study profiled the T cell repertoires of 500 to 800 subjects by immunosequencing and related them to cytomegalovirus serostatus. An early release that covered some 640 HLA-typed donors contained about 300 gigabases of sequencing data and some 87 million unique TCR sequences.

The CDR3 contains 15 residues, cysteine and phenylalanine counted. The entry retains the CDR3 DNA only, 45 bases that are in frame from base 1. V is pruned by 4 bases and J by 4 bases, leaving 10 bases of the junction without a gene match. Sequences SGHRS (CDR1) and YFSETQ (CDR2) are obtained from the germline V gene. Results the study describes overall, beyond this receptor: Most TCR sequences were seen in very few donors, while some public TCRs were found in many individuals. Sequencing depth was assumed to be roughly uniform across donors in the presence/absence analyses, though that assumption may not hold. The 87-base-pair reads could not distinguish some IMGT-functional V segments, including TRBV6-2 and TRBV6-3, so those segments were excluded. HLA typing was unavailable for some donors at each locus, so association tests used only the typed subset. Linkage disequilibrium might explain the correlated functional status among segregating V segments, but an unknown experimental factor could not be excluded. It was suggested by the authors that the approach could potentially be generalized to other disease states and immunological phenotypes. A cluster of highly shared sequence variants was judged likely to represent a technical artifact of the sequencing pipeline. Because counts were too low, seventeen rarely observed V segments, including chromosome 9 orphons, were excluded from the earlier analysis of some 590 of the donors. The study gave a list of 150 to 200 TCR beta chains associated with cytomegalovirus. A further reported finding was that TCR beta sequences accurately predicted the HLA-A and HLA-B alleles for most subjects in the first cohort. The only immune exposure information available for the cohort was CMV serostatus. Broadly in line with IMGT annotations, most TCR beta V segments showed up in productive rearrangements about 90% or about 30% of the time in an earlier analysis of around 550 of the donors. V-gene and J-gene trimming of TCR beta chains was associated with a missense DCLRE1C variant in a later genetic analysis, and the association was replicated in an independent cohort. In a later analysis, the rate of TCR association differed among HLA loci, with DRB1 alleles having the most associated TCRs and HLA-C alleles having the fewest. Most CMV-associated TCR beta chains appeared to be HLA-restricted in a later analysis, and the HLA associations seemed to be driven largely by CMV exposure. At a false discovery rate of 0.05, a later analysis linked about 17,000 TCR beta sequences to specific HLA alleles. This cohort had only TCR beta chains sequenced, and the lack of alpha or paired-chain data limited which features could be detected. The classifier was reported to diagnose cytomegalovirus status with high specificity and sensitivity in both the original and validation cohorts. In a later analysis, HLA-associated TCR beta chains were found to be more clonally expanded and to have lower generation probabilities than equally common non-associated chains. When HLA alleles, especially DR and DQ, strongly co-occurred, TCR associations were difficult to assign to individual alleles. According to a later analysis, parvovirus B19, influenza, CMV and Epstein-Barr virus appeared linked to several top co-occurrence clusters. A later genetic analysis reported fewer N-insertions in productive TCRs among donors in an Asian-associated ancestry cluster than the roughly 690-donor mean. A few of the identified cytomegalovirus-associated TCR beta chains were confirmed in vitro to be specific for cytomegalovirus antigens.

The cohort comprised 670 or so healthy bone marrow donors. Cohort members were all nominally healthy when sampled, although unrecorded immune exposures were likely present. The donor was CMV seropositive and was included in the group of about 290 seropositive cohort members. A peripheral blood sample was provided by each donor, and peripheral blood mononuclear cells were used for TCR beta sequencing. The Qiagen DNeasy Blood Extraction Kit was used to extract genomic DNA from the blood cell samples. Of note for this clone: The specificity of this receptor is unknown. No base qualities exist here, and no much larger clone lies one base off it.

Libraries came from the immunoSEQ multiplex PCR assay. The multiplex PCR relied on a mix of 60 forward primers for TCR Vbeta segments and 13 reverse primers for TCR Jbeta segments. A multiplex PCR assay on genomic DNA amplified the CDR3 region of rearranged TCR beta genes. The amplified TCR beta libraries were sequenced on the Illumina HiSeq System as 87-base-pair reads. The paper's processing steps were these. A later analysis tallied roughly 78 million unique TCR beta chains across the 700 or so repertoires, and about 10 million of those chains were shared by two or more donors. Raw reads were error-corrected and collapsed into unique sequences with a nearest-neighbor algorithm that merged closely related sequences to remove PCR and sequencing errors. Alignment of CDR3 sequences to IMGT reference sequences was used to assign V, D and J gene segments. For a sequence to be retained, at least a six-nucleotide match to both a V gene segment and a J gene segment was required. Rearrangements were classified as productive when the CDR3 lacked stop codons and remained in frame with V and J, and all other rearrangements were classified as non-productive. Following IMGT convention, CDR3 was defined as the stretch from the second conserved V-encoded cysteine up to the conserved J-encoded phenylalanine. In an earlier analysis of some 550 of the donors, sequences lacking an unambiguous match to a single V gene segment were excluded. An earlier analysis of approximately 590 of the donors classified V segments as functional when productive rearrangements were above 56.7% and as segregating when the standard deviation between donors was above 5%. A statistical classification framework was built for diagnosing cytomegalovirus status from the catalog of TCR beta chain sequences. In a later analysis, V and J genes were assigned by comparing TCR nucleotide sequences against IMGT/GENE-DB human TR gene sequences. In a later analysis, CDR3 sequences and most-parsimonious VDJ recombination scenarios were assigned using the TCRdist pipeline. In a later analysis, each TCR beta chain was defined by its CDR3 amino acid sequence together with its V-gene family, and reads lacking a unique V-gene family were excluded. To address suspected cross-contamination and a sequencing artifact, a later analysis removed several hundred highly shared, low-generation-probability nucleotide sequences. A later analysis calculated a clonal expansion index for each public chain from normalized within-repertoire ranks of inferred template counts. In a later analysis, generation probabilities were computed with a VDJ recombination model fitted to out-of-frame rearrangements, and the resulting probabilities were checked against IGoR. In a later analysis, hypergeometric tests were used to score TCR-TCR, TCR-HLA and TCR-CMV co-occurrence, with a repertoire-size bias correction applied to TCR pairs. A later analysis estimated false discovery rates by permuting HLA or CMV assignments 20 times. In a later analysis, co-occurring TCRs were grouped using DBSCAN, with TCRdist sequence similarity added in when clustering inside HLA-allele-positive subsets. For co-occurrence clustering, repertoires with fewer than 30,000 or more than 120,000 public chains were excluded, along with four to six repertoires with anomalous nucleotide sharing. The immuneACCESS repertoire file appears here via TCRdb, limited to in-frame rearrangements. These files lack a portion of the clones; in checked studies, under half of the deficit traces to unresolved V genes, and the cause of the others is not known. V and J calls and clone size are as listed in that table; D and trimming were resolved from the DNA. The sample data list 170,000 or so clones, and just over 75% of these were observed just once. The ten largest clones take up 1.2% to 1.5% of the sample.

The sample consisted of PBMCs. The clonotype comes from a woman in her 30s in good health and CMV-seropositive. In this chain, TRBV5-1 is recombined with TRBJ2-5; TRBD2 matches 7 bases in the middle. At the DNA level, the sequence is TGCGCCAGCAGCGTGAGCGGGACCCAGATAGAGACCCAGTACTTC. Its translation reads: CASSVSGTQIETQYF.